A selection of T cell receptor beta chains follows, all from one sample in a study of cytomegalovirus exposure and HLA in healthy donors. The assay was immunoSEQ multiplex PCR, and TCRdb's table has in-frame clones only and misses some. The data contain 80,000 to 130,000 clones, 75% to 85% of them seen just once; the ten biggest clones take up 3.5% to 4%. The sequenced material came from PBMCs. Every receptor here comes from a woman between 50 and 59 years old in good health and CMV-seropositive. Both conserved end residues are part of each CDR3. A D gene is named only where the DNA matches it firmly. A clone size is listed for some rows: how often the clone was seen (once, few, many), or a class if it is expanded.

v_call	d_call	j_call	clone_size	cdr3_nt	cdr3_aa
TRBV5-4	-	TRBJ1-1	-	TGTGCCAGCAGCTTGGAGTGGGCGCAGGAAGAAGCTTTCTTT	CASSLEWAQEEAFF
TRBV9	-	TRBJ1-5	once	TGTGCCAGCAGCGTAGCGGGACAAGACAATCAGCCCCAGCATTTT	CASSVAGQDNQPQHF
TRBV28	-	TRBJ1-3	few	TGTGCCAGCAGCCTTGACCGGACATTTTCTGGAAACACCATATATTTT	CASSLDRTFSGNTIYF
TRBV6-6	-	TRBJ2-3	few	TGTGCCAGCAGCCGCGGGCGTCCCGAGGGCACAGATACGCAGTATTTT	CASSRGRPEGTDTQYF
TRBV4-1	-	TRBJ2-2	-	TGCGCCAGCAGCCAAGCTTATAACACCGGGGAGCTGTTTTTT	CASSQAYNTGELFF
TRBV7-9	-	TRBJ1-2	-	TGTGCCAGCAGCCCTAATTTGTTTCTCGGGGACTATGGCTACACCTTC	CASSPNLFLGDYGYTF
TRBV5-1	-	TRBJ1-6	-	TGCGCCAGCAGCTCAGGCCGGGATAGCTATAATTCACCCCTCCACTTT	CASSSGRDSYNSPLHF
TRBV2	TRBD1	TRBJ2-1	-	TGTGCCAGCAACTCGGGACAGGGGGCATCCTACAATGAGCAGTTCTTC	CASNSGQGASYNEQFF
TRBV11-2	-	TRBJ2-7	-	TGTGCCAGCAGCTTAGCTCCGGGGAGCTCCTACGAGCAGTACTTC	CASSLAPGSSYEQYF
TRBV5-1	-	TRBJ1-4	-	TGCGCCAGCAGCTTGGACGGGGCAGGGGTTAATGAAAAACTGTTTTTT	CASSLDGAGVNEKLFF
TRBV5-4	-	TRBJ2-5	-	TGTGCCAGCAGCTCCGGACAGCTCCAAGAGACCCAGTACTTC	CASSSGQLQETQYF
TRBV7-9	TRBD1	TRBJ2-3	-	TGTGCCAGCAGCTTTGCCGGGACAGGGGCGGATGATACGCAGTATTTT	CASSFAGTGADDTQYF
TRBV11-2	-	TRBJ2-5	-	TGTGCCAGCAGCCCACCGGACAGTAAAGAGACCCAGTACTTC	CASSPPDSKETQYF
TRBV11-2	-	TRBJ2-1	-	TGTGCCAGCAGCCCCTTCCTGGGCCAGGATGAGCAGTTCTTC	CASSPFLGQDEQFF
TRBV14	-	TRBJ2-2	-	TGTGCCAGCAGCCAAGGGAGGGTTGGCACCGGGGAGCTGTTTTTT	CASSQGRVGTGELFF
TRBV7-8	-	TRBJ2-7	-	TGTGCCAGCAGCAAATTGACAGCCGCCTACGAGCAGTACTTC	CASSKLTAAYEQYF
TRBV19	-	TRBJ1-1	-	TGTGCCAGCCAAATCTCGGCGGCAGCTTGGAACACTGAAGCTTTCTTT	CASQISAAAWNTEAFF
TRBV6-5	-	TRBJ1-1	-	TGTGCCAGCAGTCCCGGACAGAACCCTGAAGCTTTCTTT	CASSPGQNPEAFF
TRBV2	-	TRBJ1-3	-	TGTGCCAGCAGACCACGACAGACTGGAAACACCATATATTTT	CASRPRQTGNTIYF
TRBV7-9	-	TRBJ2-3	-	TGTGCCAGCAGCCGCGGCCCAGATACGCAGTATTTT	CASSRGPDTQYF
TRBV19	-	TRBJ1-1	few	TGTGCCAGTAGTATAATGACAGATAGTGAAGCTTTCTTT	CASSIMTDSEAFF
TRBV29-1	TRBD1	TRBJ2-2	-	TGCAGCGTTGCCTGGACAGGGAACACCGGGGAGCTGTTTTTT	CSVAWTGNTGELFF
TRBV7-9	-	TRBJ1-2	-	TGTGCCAGCAGCTTACGGGAAAACTATGGCTACACCTTC	CASSLRENYGYTF
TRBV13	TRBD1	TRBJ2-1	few	TGTGCCAGCAGCTCCGGGACAGGTTACAATGAGCAGTTCTTC	CASSSGTGYNEQFF
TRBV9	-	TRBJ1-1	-	TGTGCCAGCAGCGCGGGGGGCGCGGGGAACACTGAAGCTTTCTTT	CASSAGGAGNTEAFF
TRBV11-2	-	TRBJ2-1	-	TGTGCCAGCAGCGCCTATCACACCTATTCCCGAATCGACATCGATGAGCAGTTCTTC	CASSAYHTYSRIDIDEQFF
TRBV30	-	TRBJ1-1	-	TGTGCCTGGGCAGCAGGGCTTGATGAAGCTTTCTTT	CAWAAGLDEAFF
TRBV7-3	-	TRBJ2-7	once	TGTGCCAGCAGCTTGGCCGCCGGGAACTCCTACGAGCAGTACTTC	CASSLAAGNSYEQYF
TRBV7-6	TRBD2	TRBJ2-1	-	TGTGCCAGCAGCTTAGCGGGAGGGGATAATGAGCAGTTCTTC	CASSLAGGDNEQFF
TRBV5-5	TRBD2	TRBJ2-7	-	TGTGCCAGCAGCTTTAGCGGGGGTTCCTACGAGCAGTACTTC	CASSFSGGSYEQYF
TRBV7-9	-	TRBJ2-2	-	TGTGCCAGCAGCTCCCAGGGGTTCTCCGGGGAGCTGTTTTTT	CASSSQGFSGELFF
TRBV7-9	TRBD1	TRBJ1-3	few	TGTGCCAGCAGCTTACCCCCCGGGACAGGGGTACCTGGAAACACCATATATTTT	CASSLPPGTGVPGNTIYF
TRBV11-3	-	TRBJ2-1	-	TGTGCCAGCAGCTCGCACGAGGGGAGGGAGCAGTTCTTC	CASSSHEGREQFF
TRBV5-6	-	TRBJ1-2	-	TGTGCCAGCAGCTTGGCCGACAGGCTGCTTGAAACTAACTATGGCTACACCTTC	CASSLADRLLETNYGYTF
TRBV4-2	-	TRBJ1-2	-	TGTGCCAGCAGCCAAGGGAGGATCGGGTATAACTATGGCTACACCTTC	CASSQGRIGYNYGYTF
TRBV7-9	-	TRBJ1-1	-	TGTTCCAGCAGCTCCTACCCCGGGACACTCAAGGTCGGAATGCCTGAAGCTTTCTTT	CSSSSYPGTLKVGMPEAFF
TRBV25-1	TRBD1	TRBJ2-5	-	TGTGCCAGCAGTGGACAGGGGGCGGAAGAGACCCAGTACTTC	CASSGQGAEETQYF
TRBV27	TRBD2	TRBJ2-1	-	TGTGCCAGCAGTTTAGTAGGCGGGGGGGTCTACAATGAGCAGTTCTTC	CASSLVGGGVYNEQFF
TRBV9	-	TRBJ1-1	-	TGTGCCAGCAGCCCAGGGGCGATGGACACTGAAGCTTTCTTT	CASSPGAMDTEAFF